This T cell receptor (beta chain) was captured in a study of blood T cell repertoires in COVID-19. Study context: Samples taken during acute and convalescent COVID-19 were collected in the United States, Italy and Spain. Sample material is recorded as cDNA or gDNA derived from T cells, B-cell-depleted T cells, or PBMCs.

Original data processing: Estimates of nucleated cell counts were drawn from the amplification of reference gene primers. Sequencing was performed with immunoSEQ multiplex PCR; in TCRdb, only in-frame clones are kept and a portion is missing. Clonal size and the V and J genes are those of that table, whereas D and trimming came from the DNA. The profile covers 220,000 or so clones, with around four fifths appearing a single time and approximately 5% taken by the ten largest. The V end was cut by 2 bases, the J end by 8 bases, with 7 bases between. The CDR3 loop spans 11 amino acids. Germline CDR1 reads DFQATT; CDR2 reads SNEGSKA (reference sequence).

The chain combines TRBV20-1 with TRBJ2-1; possibly TRBD2 for D (5 bases). The sequencing sample was made of peripheral blood. This TCR was recovered from a woman aged 60-70 years who had recovered from COVID-19. The CDR3 DNA is TGCAGTGCTAGACGGGGAGATGAGCAGTTCTTC. Translated, it gives CSARRGDEQFF.